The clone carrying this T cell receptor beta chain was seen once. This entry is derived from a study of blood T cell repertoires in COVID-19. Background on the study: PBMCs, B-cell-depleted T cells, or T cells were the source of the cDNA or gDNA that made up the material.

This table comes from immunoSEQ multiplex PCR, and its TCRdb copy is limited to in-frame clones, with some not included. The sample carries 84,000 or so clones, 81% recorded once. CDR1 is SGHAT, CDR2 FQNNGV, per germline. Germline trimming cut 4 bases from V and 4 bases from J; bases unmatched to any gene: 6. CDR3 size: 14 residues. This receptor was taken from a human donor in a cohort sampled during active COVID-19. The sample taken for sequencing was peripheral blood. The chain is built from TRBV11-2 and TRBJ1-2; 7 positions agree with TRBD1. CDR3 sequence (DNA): TGTGCCAGCAGCTCTCAGTCAGGGGGCTATGGCTACACCTTC. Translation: CASSSQSGGYGYTF.